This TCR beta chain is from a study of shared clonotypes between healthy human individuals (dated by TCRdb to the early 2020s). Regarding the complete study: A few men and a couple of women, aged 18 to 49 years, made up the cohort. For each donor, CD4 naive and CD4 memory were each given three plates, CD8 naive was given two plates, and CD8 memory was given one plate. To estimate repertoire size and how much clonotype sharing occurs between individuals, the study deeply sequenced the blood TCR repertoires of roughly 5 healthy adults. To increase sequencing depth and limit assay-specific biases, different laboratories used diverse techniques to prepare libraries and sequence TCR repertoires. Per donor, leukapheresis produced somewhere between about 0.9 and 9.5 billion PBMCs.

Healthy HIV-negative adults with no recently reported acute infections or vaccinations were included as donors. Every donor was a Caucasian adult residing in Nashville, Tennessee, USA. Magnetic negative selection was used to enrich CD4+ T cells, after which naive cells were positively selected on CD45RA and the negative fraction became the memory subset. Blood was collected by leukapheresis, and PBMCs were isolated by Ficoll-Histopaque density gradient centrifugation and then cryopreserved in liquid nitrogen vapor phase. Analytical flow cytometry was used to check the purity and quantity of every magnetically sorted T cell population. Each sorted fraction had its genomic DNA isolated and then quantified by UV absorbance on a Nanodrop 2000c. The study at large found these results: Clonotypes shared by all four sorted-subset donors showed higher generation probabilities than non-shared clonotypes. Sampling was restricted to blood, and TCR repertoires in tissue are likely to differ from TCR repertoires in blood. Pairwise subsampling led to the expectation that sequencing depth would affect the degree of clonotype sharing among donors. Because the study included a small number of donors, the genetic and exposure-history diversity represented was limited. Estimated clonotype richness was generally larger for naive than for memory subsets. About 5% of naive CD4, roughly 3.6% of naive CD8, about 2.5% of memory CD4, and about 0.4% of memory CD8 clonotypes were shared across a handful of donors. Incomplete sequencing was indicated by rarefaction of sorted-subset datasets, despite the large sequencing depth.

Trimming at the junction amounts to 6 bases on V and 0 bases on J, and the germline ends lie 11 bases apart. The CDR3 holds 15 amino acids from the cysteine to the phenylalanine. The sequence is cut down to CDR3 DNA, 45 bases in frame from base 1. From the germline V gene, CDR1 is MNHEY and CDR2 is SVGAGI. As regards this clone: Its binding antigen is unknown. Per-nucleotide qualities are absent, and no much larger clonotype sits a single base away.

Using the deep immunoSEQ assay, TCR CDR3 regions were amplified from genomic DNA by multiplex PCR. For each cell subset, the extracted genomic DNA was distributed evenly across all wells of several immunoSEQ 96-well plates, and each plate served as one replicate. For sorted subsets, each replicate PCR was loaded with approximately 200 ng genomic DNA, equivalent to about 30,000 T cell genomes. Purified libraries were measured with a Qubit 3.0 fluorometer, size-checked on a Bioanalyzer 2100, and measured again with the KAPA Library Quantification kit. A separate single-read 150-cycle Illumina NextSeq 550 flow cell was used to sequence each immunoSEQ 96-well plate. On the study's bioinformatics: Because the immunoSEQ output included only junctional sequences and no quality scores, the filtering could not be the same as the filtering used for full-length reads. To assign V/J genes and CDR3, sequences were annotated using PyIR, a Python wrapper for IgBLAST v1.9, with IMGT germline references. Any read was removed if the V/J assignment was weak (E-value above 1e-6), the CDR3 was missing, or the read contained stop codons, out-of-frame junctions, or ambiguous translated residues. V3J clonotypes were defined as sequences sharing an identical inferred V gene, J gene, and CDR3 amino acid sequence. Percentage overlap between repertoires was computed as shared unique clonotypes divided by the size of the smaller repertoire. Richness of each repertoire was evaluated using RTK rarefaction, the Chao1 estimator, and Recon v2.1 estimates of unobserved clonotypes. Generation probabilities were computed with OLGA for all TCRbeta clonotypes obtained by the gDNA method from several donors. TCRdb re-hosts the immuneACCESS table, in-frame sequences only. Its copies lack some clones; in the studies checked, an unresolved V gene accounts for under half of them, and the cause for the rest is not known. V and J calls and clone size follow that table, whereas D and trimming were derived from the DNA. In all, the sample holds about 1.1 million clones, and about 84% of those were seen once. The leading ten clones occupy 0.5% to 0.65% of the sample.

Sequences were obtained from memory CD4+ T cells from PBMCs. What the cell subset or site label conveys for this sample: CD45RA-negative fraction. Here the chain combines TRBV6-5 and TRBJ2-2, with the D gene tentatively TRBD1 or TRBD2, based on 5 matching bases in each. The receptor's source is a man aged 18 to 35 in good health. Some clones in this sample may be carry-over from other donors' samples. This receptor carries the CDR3 CASRRDGANTGELFF. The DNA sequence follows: TGTGCCAGCAGACGGGACGGAGCGAACACCGGGGAGCTGTTTTTT.